A selection of T cell receptor beta chains follows, all from one sample in a study of CD8 T cells in Susac syndrome. TCRdb independently ran MiXCR on the immunoSEQ multiplex PCR reads; one entry per CDR3 protein. The sample shows almost 450,000 distinct CDR3 sequences, 75% to 90% of them seen only once. Sequencing was carried out using CD8+ T cells from PBMCs. The origin of the receptors is a human donor with multiple sclerosis. The CDR3 runs from the conserved cysteine through the conserved F or W. A D gene is named only where the DNA matches it firmly. Clone size is given for some rows only: seen once, a few or many times, or a class if the clone is expanded.

TRBJ1-5 NA NA TRBV10-3 CAIGQGPQPQHF TGTGCCATCGGGCAGGGACCACAGCCCCAGCATTTT
TRBJ2-7 NA once TRBV10-3 CAIRQNRSSYEQYF TGTGCCATCAGACAGAACAGGAGCTCCTACGAGCAGTACTTC
TRBJ2-2 NA few TRBV29-1 CSVGGEEDTGELFF TGCAGCGTTGGGGGGGAGGAAGACACCGGGGAGCTGTTTTTT
TRBJ1-2 NA NA TRBV7-8 CASSLTSIYGYTF TGTGCCAGCAGCTTAACGAGCATCTATGGCTACACCTTC
TRBJ2-6 NA NA TRBV5-1 CASSLSQVVSGANVLTF TGCGCCAGCAGCTTGTCACAGGTCGTCTCTGGGGCCAACGTCCTGACTTTC
TRBJ2-1 NA once TRBV10-3 CAISESGLSSYNEQFF TGTGCCATCAGTGAGTCCGGACTGAGCTCCTACAATGAGCAGTTCTTC
TRBJ1-1 TRBD1 NA TRBV20-1 CSATDRGRNTEAFF TGCAGTGCTACAGACAGGGGGCGCAACACTGAAGCTTTCTTT
TRBJ2-5 TRBD2 NA TRBV6-1 CASSLLPLAGLQETQYF TGTGCCAGCAGCCTCCTCCCACTAGCGGGACTCCAAGAGACCCAGTACTTC
TRBJ2-3 NA NA TRBV6-1 CASLDSFISTDTQYF TGTGCCAGTCTAGACAGCTTCATTAGCACAGATACGCAGTATTTT
TRBJ2-7 TRBD1 NA TRBV5-1 CASRGDSQYEQYF TGCGCCAGCAGAGGGGACAGTCAATACGAGCAGTACTTC
TRBJ1-2 NA NA TRBV21-1 CASSKDTYGYTF TGTGCCAGCAGCAAAGACACCTATGGCTACACCTTC
TRBJ1-4 NA NA TRBV6-4 CASTASRQSGEKLFF TGTGCCAGCACCGCTAGCCGGCAATCGGGTGAAAAACTGTTTTTT
TRBJ2-1 NA NA TRBV5-6 CASSYQSYGEQFF TGTGCCAGCAGCTACCAAAGCTACGGTGAGCAGTTCTTC
TRBJ2-7 NA once TRBV7-6 CASSLVGQNYEQYF TGTGCCAGCAGCTTAGTAGGTCAGAACTACGAGCAGTACTTC
TRBJ1-2 NA few TRBV12-3/TRBV12-4 CASSPNGPDGRLYGYTF TGTGCCAGCAGCCCAAACGGTCCGGACGGCAGACTCTACGGCTACACCTTC